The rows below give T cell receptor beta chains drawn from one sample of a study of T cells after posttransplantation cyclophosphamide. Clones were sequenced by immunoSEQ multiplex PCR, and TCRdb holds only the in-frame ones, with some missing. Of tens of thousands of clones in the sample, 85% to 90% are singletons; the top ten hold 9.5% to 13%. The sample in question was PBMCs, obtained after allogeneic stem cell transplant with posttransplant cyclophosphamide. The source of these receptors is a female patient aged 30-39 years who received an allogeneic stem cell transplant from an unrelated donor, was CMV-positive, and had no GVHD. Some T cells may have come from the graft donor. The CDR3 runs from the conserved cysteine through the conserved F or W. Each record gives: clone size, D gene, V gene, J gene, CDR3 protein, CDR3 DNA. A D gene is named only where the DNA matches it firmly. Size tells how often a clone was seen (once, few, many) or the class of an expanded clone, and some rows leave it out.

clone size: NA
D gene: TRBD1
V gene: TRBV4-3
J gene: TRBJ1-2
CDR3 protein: CASSGTGAGRGYTF
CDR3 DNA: TGCGCCAGCAGCGGGACAGGGGCAGGTCGAGGCTACACCTTC

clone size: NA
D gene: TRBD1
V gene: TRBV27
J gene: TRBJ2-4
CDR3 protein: CASSPALPGQGAGSIQYF
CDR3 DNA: TGTGCCAGCAGTCCAGCCCTACCGGGACAGGGGGCGGGCAGCATTCAGTACTTC

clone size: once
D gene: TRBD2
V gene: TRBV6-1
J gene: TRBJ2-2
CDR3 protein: CASSGGAGDTGELFF
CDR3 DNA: TGTGCCAGCAGCGGGGGGGCAGGAGACACCGGGGAGCTGTTTTTT

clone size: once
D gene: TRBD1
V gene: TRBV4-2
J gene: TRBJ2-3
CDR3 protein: CASSHPGQGFADTQYF
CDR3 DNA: TGTGCCAGCAGCCACCCGGGACAGGGTTTTGCAGATACGCAGTATTTT

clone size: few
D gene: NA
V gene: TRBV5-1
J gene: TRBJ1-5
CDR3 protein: CATPGQHF
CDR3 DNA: TGCGCCACCCCGGGGCAGCATTTT

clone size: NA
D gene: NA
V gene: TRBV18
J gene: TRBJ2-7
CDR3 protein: CASSPDLATRYEQYF
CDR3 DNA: TGTGCCAGCTCACCAGACTTAGCCACGCGGTACGAGCAGTACTTC

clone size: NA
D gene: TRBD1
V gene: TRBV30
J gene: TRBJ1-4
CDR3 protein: CAWSEGAFGEKLFF
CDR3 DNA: TGTGCCTGGAGTGAGGGGGCCTTTGGTGAAAAACTGTTTTTT

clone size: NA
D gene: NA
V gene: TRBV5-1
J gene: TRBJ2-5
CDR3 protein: CASSLESVEETQYF
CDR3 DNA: TGCGCCAGCAGCTTGGAGTCAGTTGAAGAGACCCAGTACTTC

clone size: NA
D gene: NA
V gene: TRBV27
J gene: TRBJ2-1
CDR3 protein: CASSLFTGSNEQFF
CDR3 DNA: TGTGCCAGCAGTTTGTTCACAGGGTCGAATGAGCAGTTCTTC

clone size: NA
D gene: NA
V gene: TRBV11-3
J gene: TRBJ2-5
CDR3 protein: CASSLRGETQYF
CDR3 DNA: TGTGCCAGCAGCTTAAGGGGAGAGACCCAGTACTTC

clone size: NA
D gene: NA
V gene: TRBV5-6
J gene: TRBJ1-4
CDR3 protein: CASSLVGQSEKLFF
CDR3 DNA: TGTGCCAGCAGCTTGGTCGGTCAAAGTGAAAAACTGTTTTTT

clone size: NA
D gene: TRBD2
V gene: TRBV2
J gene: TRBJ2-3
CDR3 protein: CASGRVYTDTQYF
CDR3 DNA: TGTGCCAGCGGGAGGGTTTACACAGATACGCAGTATTTT

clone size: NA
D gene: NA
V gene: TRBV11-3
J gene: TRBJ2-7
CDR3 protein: CASSLDRHSETYEQYF
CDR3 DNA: TGTGCCAGCAGCTTAGATCGCCACAGTGAGACCTACGAGCAGTACTTC

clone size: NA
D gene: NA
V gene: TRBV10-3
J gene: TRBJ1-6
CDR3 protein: CAISESKSGFHNSPLHF
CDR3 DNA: TGTGCCATCAGTGAGTCGAAATCCGGGTTTCATAATTCCCCCCTCCACTTT

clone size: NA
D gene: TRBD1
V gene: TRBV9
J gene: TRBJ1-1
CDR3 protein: CASSAGTGASEAFF
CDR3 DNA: TGTGCCAGCAGCGCAGGGACAGGAGCGTCTGAAGCTTTCTTT

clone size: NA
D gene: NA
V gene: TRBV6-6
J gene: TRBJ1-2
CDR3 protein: CASCPGGAAGYTF
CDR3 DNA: TGTGCCAGCTGCCCTGGGGGGGCAGCTGGCTACACCTTC

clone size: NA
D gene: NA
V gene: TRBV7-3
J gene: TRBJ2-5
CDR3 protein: CASSAYGRSPGETQYF
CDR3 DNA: TGTGCCAGCAGCGCGTATGGGAGGTCCCCTGGGGAGACCCAGTACTTC

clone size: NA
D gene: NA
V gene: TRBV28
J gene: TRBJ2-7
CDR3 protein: CASSSSYEQYF
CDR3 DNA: TGTGCCAGCAGTTCCAGCTACGAGCAGTACTTC

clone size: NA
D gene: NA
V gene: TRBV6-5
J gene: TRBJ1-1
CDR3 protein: CASSSTRGTEAFF
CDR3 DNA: TGTGCCAGCAGTTCCACACGGGGCACTGAAGCTTTCTTT

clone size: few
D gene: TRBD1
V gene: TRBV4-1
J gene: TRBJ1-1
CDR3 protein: CASRFMTGYPEAFF
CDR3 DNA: TGCGCCAGCAGGTTCATGACAGGGTACCCTGAAGCTTTCTTT

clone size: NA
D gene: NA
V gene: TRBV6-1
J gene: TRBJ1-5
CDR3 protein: CASRDDRNQPQHF
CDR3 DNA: TGTGCCAGCAGAGATGACAGAAATCAGCCCCAGCATTTT

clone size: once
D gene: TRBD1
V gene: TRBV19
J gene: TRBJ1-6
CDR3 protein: CASSRQGAGGSPLHF
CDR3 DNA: TGTGCCAGTAGTAGGCAGGGGGCCGGAGGTTCACCCCTCCACTTT

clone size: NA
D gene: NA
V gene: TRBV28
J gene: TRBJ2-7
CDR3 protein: CASSLYSYEQYF
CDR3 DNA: TGTGCCAGCAGTCTCTACTCCTACGAGCAGTACTTC

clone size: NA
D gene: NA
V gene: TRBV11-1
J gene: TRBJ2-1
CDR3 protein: CASSARWGGTEQFF
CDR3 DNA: TGTGCCAGCAGCGCCCGGTGGGGCGGGACGGAGCAGTTCTTC

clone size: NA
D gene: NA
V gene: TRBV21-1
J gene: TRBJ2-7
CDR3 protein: CASSSRDWTYEQYF
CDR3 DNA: TGTGCCAGCAGCTCGCGGGACTGGACCTACGAGCAGTACTTC

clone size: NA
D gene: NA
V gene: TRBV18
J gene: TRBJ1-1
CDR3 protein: CASSPGQMNTEAFF
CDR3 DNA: TGTGCCAGCTCACCTGGACAGATGAACACTGAAGCTTTCTTT

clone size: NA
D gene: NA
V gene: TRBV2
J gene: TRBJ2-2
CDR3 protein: CASSEESSGELFF
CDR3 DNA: TGTGCCAGCAGTGAAGAGAGCTCCGGGGAGCTGTTTTTT

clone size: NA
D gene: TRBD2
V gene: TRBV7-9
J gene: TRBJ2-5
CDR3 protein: CACGRRGAPTETQYF
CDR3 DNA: TGTGCCTGCGGTCGGCGGGGGGCTCCAACGGAGACCCAGTACTTC

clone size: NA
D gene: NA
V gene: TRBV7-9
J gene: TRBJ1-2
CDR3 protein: CASSFYLAGAYGYTF
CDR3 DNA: TGTGCCAGCAGCTTTTATTTGGCAGGGGCCTATGGCTACACCTTC

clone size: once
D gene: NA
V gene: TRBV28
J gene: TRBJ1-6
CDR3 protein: CASSFWANSPLHF
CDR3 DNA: TGTGCCAGCAGTTTTTGGGCGAATTCACCCCTCCACTTT

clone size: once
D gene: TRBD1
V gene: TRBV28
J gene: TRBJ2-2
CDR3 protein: CASSPGQYTGELFF
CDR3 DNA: TGTGCCAGCAGCCCGGGACAGTACACCGGGGAGCTGTTTTTT

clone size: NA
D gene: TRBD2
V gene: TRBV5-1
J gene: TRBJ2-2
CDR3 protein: CASSFVAGSFTGELFF
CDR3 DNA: TGCGCCAGCAGCTTTGTAGCGGGGTCCTTCACCGGGGAGCTGTTTTTT

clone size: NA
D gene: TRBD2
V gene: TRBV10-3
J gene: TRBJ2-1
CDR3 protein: CAIRGLAGMNNEQFF
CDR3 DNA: TGTGCCATCAGGGGACTAGCGGGGATGAACAATGAGCAGTTCTTC

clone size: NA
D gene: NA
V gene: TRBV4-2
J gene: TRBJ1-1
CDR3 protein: CASSQDGAHTEAFF
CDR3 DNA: TGTGCCAGCAGCCAAGATGGGGCCCACACTGAAGCTTTCTTT

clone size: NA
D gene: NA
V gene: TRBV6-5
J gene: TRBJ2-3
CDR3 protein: CASSYGPTDTQYF
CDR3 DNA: TGTGCCAGCAGTTACGGCCCCACAGATACGCAGTATTTT

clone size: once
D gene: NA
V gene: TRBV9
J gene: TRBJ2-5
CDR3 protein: CASTRTATQETQYF
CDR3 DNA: TGTGCCAGCACCCGGACTGCCACCCAAGAGACCCAGTACTTC

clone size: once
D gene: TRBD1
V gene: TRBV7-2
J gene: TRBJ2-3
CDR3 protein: CASSLVRDRGPTSTDTQYF
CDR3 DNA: TGTGCCAGCAGCTTAGTTAGGGACAGGGGTCCCACTAGCACAGATACGCAGTATTTT

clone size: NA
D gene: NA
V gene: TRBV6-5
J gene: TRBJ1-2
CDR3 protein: CASSRRDEGYTF
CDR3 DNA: TGTGCCAGCAGTAGGAGAGATGAGGGCTACACCTTC

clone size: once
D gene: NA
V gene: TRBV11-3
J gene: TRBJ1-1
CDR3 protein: CASSSRRESTEAFF
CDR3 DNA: TGTGCCAGCAGCTCCCGGAGAGAAAGCACTGAAGCTTTCTTT

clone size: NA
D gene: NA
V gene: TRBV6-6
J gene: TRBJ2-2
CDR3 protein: CASSYGGELFF
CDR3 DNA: TGTGCCAGCAGTTATGGTGGCGAGCTGTTTTTT

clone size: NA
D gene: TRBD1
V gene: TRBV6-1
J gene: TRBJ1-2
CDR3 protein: CASSRDRGTNGYTF
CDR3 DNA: TGTGCCAGCAGTAGGGACAGGGGAACGAATGGCTACACCTTC